Sequencing of this T cell receptor (beta chain) was carried out in a study of blood T cell repertoires in COVID-19. This table comes from immunoSEQ multiplex PCR, and its TCRdb copy is limited to in-frame clones, with some not included. This sample carries roughly 160,000 clones, about four fifths of them seen once, and the ten largest clones take 8.1%. The sample consisted of peripheral blood. This TCR was recovered from a woman aged 55-75 years with COVID-19, enrolled during active disease.

CDR3 DNA sequence: TGTGCCATCAGGGAGAGCATGGCGGGAGATACGCAGTATTTT. It yields the protein CAIRESMAGDTQYF. J is TRBJ2-3 and V is TRBV10-3, with D perhaps matching TRBD2 (5 bases). There are 14 residues in the CDR3. V was clipped by 6 bases and J by 5 bases, with 15 bases between them. Germline CDR1 is ENHRY and CDR2 is SYGVKD.